A single sample gave rise to the 17 T cell receptor beta chains below, sequenced in a study of shared clonotypes between healthy human individuals. Profiled with immunoSEQ multiplex PCR; TCRdb holds only in-frame clones, not every one. The sample comprises 2 million to 2.5 million clones, approximately 95% of which are singletons, and approximately 0.13% rests with the top ten. Sequencing input: naive CD4+ T cells sorted from blood. Subset reported: CD45RA+ positively selected. Source of these receptors: a man between 18 and 35 years old in good health.

The rearrangement links TRBV10-3 to TRBJ1-1, with a tentative D call TRBD1 (5 bases). The CDR3 contains 15 residues. Germline V lookup: CDR1 ENHRY, CDR2 SYGVKD. Trimming shortened V by 4 bases and J by 6 bases, and 18 bases separated the two germline ends. The CDR3 coding sequence is TGTGCCATCAGTGGAGGGACGACTAGAACGGCTGAAGCTTTCTTT. Encoded protein: CAISGGTTRTAEAFF.

DNA for the CDR3: TGTGCCACCAGCAGGGAGCGAACCCTCACCGGGGAGCTGTTTTTT. Protein product: CATSRERTLTGELFF. This chain uses TRBV10-3 with TRBJ2-2, with D tentatively TRBD1 or TRBD2 (5 bases each). CDR1 is ENHRY, CDR2 SYGVKD, per germline. V was pared by 10 bases and J by 4 bases, with 19 bases between. The CDR3 is made up of 15 amino acids.

This clone was seen a single time. J is TRBJ2-1 and V is TRBV30, with 9 bases identical to TRBD2. Germline CDR1 GTSNPN, CDR2 SVGIG (reference sequence). J lost 12 bases, V lost 0 bases, and 9 bases had no gene match. The CDR3 is 14 residues long. CDR3 nucleotide sequence: TGTGCCTGGAGTGTCGCGGGGGGGAAGGTTGGGCAGTTCTTC. It translates to CAWSVAGGKVGQFF. Full variable domain (rest looked up from reference TRBV30 and TRBJ2-1): SQTIHQWPATLVQPVGSPLSLECTVEGTSNPNLYWYRQAAGRGLQLLFYSVGIGQISSEVPQNLSASRPQDRQFILSSKKLLLSDSGFYLCAWSVAGGKVGQFFGPGTRLTVL.

This chain connects TRBV10-3 to TRBJ1-2, with D uncertain. The CDR3 loop spans 14 amino acids. Between the trimmed V and J ends, which lost 4 bases and 3 bases, there was a span of 12 bases. Per germline, CDR1 ENHRY and CDR2 SYGVKD. The CDR3 DNA reads TGTGCCATCAGTGCTGGATATGCGGACTATGGCTACACCTTC. The encoded protein is CAISAGYADYGYTF.

Notes on this clone: The same CDR3 arises from other DNA sequences in this sample as well. J is TRBJ2-5 and V is TRBV6-5, with D possibly being TRBD1 (7 bases). Between the trimmed V and J ends, which lost 6 bases and 2 bases, there was a span of 13 bases. Germline V gene data show CDR1 as MNHEY and CDR2 as SVGAGI. The CDR3 extends over 14 amino acids. This CDR3 reads CASSRGTAQETQYF. CDR3 sequence (DNA): TGTGCCAGCAGCCGCGGGACAGCACAAGAGACCCAGTACTTC.

The gene calls are TRBV6-5 and TRBJ2-7; D not certain. CDR3 size: 11 residues. The V and J ends lost 8 bases and 2 bases respectively, with 7 bases between them. Germline CDR1 is MNHEY and CDR2 is SVGAGI. The CDR3 spells CASQSAYEQYF. For the CDR3, the DNA is TGTGCCAGCCAGAGCGCCTACGAGCAGTACTTC.

This chain joins TRBV30 and TRBJ2-5, with D perhaps assigned TRBD1 or TRBD2 (5 bases each). V was cut by 5 bases and J by 6 bases, with 16 bases left in between. In germline, CDR1 is GTSNPN, CDR2 SVGIG (reference sequence). The CDR3 extends over 13 amino acids. CDR3: CAWEPGTSQTQYF. The CDR3 bases are TGTGCCTGGGAACCGGGGACCAGCCAGACCCAGTACTTC.

The chain recombines TRBV29-1 with TRBJ2-5; 8 positions match TRBD2. The CDR3 loop spans 16 amino acids. V dropped 6 bases and J dropped 3; count of bases not matched to a gene: 15. The germline gives CDR1 SQVTM, CDR2 ANQGSEA. The DNA for the CDR3 is TGCAGCGTGTGGAGGCTCGGGAGGGCCTGGGAAGAGACCCAGTACTTC. Translating it yields CSVWRLGRAWEETQYF.

The chain is built from TRBV5-4 and TRBJ2-7; unclear D gene. CDR3 size: 16 residues. CDR1 SGHNT and CDR2 YYREEE come from the germline V gene (reference sequence). V lost 5 bases and J 0 bases, leaving 18 bases between the germline ends. The CDR3 here is CASRSFDRSSSYEQYF. Written as DNA, the CDR3 is TGTGCCAGCAGAAGCTTTGATCGGTCGAGCTCCTACGAGCAGTACTTC.

The chain joins TRBV9 to TRBJ2-7; 14 bases align to TRBD2. V lost 4 bases and J lost 6; bases outside the gene matches: 12. This CDR3 contains 17 residues. The V gene's germline CDR1 is SGDLS and CDR2 YYNGEE. The CDR3 protein is CASSPGLAGAHGFEQYF. CDR3 sequence (DNA): TGTGCCAGCAGCCCGGGACTAGCGGGAGCTCACGGCTTCGAGCAGTACTTC.

This clone showed up just once. This chain links TRBV18 with TRBJ1-2; 11 bases are shared with TRBD1. The germline CDR1 and CDR2 sequences are KGHSH and LQKENI. Losses at the gene ends were 2 bases for V and 6 bases for J; bases not matched to a gene: 11. The CDR3 extends over 17 amino acids. CDR3 residues: CASSPEGQGVLRDGYTF. CDR3 nucleotides: TGTGCCAGCTCACCAGAGGGACAGGGGGTCCTACGGGATGGCTACACCTTC.

The chain recombines TRBV7-8 with TRBJ2-1; 8 nucleotides agree with TRBD1. The J segment lost 9 bases and the V segment lost 1 base, leaving 11 bases of the junction unmatched. CDR1 is SGHVS and CDR2 is FQNEAQ in the germline V gene. CDR3 length: 16 residues. This CDR3 is CASSLGGLGQAVEQFF. CDR3 coding DNA: TGTGCCAGCAGCTTAGGGGGCCTGGGACAGGCGGTTGAGCAGTTCTTC.

The chain links TRBV11-2 to TRBJ2-1, with 7 bases aligning to TRBD1. The CDR3 is made up of 16 amino acids. J lost 0 bases, V lost 5 bases, and 7 bases had no gene match. Germline assignment: CDR1 SGHAT and CDR2 FQNNGV. CDR3 residues: CASSPLQGSSYNEQFF. The CDR3 nucleotides read TGTGCCAGCAGCCCCCTACAGGGGAGCTCCTACAATGAGCAGTTCTTC.

V gene TRBV27 combines with J gene TRBJ2-3; 7 bases agree with TRBD1. Trimming took 4 bases from V and 4 from J; bases not matched to a gene: 8. Germline V gene lookup returns CDR1 MNHEY and CDR2 SMNVEV (reference sequence). This CDR3 comprises 15 residues. The CDR3, as DNA: TGTGCCAGCAGTTACCTCCAGGGGGTGGCAGATACGCAGTATTTT. Encoded protein: CASSYLQGVADTQYF.

The chain recombines TRBV4-3 with TRBJ2-3; D might be TRBD2 (5 bases). Germline V gene lookup returns CDR1 LGHNA and CDR2 YSLEER. The CDR3 consists of 16 residues. V lost 4 bases and J lost 1, with 15 bases in between. CDR3 in amino acids: CASSRLGGWGTDTQYF. The CDR3, as DNA: TGCGCCAGCAGCCGATTAGGAGGTTGGGGCACAGATACGCAGTATTTT.

V gene TRBV9 combines with J gene TRBJ1-6; D gene unclear. The CDR3 length is 16 residues. Looked up from germline, CDR1 is SGDLS and CDR2 is YYNGEE. Deletions cut 0 bases from V and 6 bases from J, with 13 bases between. CDR3 DNA sequence: TGTGCCAGCAGCGTAGAACTGTGGAACTCTAATTCACCCCTCCACTTT. As protein: CASSVELWNSNSPLHF. The whole variable domain, remainder taken from reference TRBV9 and TRBJ1-6, is DSGVTQTPKHLITATGQRVTLRCSPRSGDLSVYWYQQSLDQGLQFLIQYYNGEERAKGNILERFSAQQFPDLHSELNLSSLELGDSALYFCASSVELWNSNSPLHFGNGTRLTVT.

The rearrangement uses TRBV11-1 and TRBJ2-3; D not certain. The germline V gene has CDR1 SGHAT and CDR2 FQDESV (reference sequence). V was pared by 5 bases and J by 4 bases, with 7 bases between. The CDR3 runs to 12 residues. CDR3 DNA sequence: TGTGCCAGCAGCCGGACCCCAGATACGCAGTATTTT. Translated, it gives CASSRTPDTQYF.